This TCR beta chain was recovered during a study of CD4 T cells in relation to SARS-CoV-2 and coronaviruses. On the study more broadly: The restricting HLA molecule for shared crossreactive spike epitopes was mapped. Overall study findings and caveats: No crossreactivity against non-spike viral proteins was tested here.

As for this clone: Its antigen is undetermined.

The table came from immunoSEQ multiplex PCR; TCRdb's copy has only in-frame clones and leaves some out. Among about 28,000 clones listed, about 70% were seen once. The unexposed donors gave CD4+ T cells in about 2010-2019, prior to COVID-19. After roughly 9 days of culture, CD4+ T cells were isolated. Trimming left V 3 bases short and J 7 bases short, with 9 bases between. This CDR3 contains 13 residues. CDR1 and CDR2 from the germline V gene are LNHDA and SQIVND (reference sequence). The chain links TRBV19 to TRBJ2-2; possibly TRBD1 for D (6 bases). This sequence originates from a human donor in good health. The specimen sequenced was CD4+ T cells from PBMCs, cultured in vitro. The CDR3 reads CASSIQGIGELFF. The CDR3 DNA reads TGTGCCAGTAGTATTCAGGGGATCGGGGAGCTGTTTTTT.